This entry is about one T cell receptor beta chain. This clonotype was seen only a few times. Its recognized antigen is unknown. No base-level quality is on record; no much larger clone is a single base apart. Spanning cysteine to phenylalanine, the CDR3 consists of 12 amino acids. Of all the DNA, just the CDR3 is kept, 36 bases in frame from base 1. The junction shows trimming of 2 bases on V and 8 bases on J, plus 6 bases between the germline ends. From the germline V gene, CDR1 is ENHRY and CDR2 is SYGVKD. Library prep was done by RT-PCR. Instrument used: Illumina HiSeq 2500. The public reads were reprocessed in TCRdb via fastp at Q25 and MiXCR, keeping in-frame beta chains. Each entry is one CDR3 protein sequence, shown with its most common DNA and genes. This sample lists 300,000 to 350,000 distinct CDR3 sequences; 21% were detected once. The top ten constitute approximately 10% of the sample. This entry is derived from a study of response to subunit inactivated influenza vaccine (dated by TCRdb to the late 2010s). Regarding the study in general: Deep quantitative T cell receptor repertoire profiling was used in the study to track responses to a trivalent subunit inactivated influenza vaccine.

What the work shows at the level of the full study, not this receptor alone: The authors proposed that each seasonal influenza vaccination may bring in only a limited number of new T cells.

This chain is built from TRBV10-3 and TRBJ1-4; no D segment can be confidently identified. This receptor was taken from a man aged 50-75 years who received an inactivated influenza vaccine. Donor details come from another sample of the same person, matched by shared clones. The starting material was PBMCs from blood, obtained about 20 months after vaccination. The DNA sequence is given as TGTGCCATCAGTGAGCCTGGGGAAAAACTGTTTTTT. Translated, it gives CAISEPGEKLFF.